This TCR beta chain emerged from a study of blood T cells in healthy people across ages. The germline V gene has CDR1 MNHNY and CDR2 SVGAGI (reference sequence). The CDR3 loop spans 12 amino acids. This clonotype came up once. Its antigen is currently unknown. A much more abundant neighbour one base away suggests this may be a read error. Primers used in a second PCR of about 6 to 11 cycles were a sample-barcoded 5' primer and a J-beta primer mix. TCRdb re-called the 5' RACE reads through MiXCR, storing one row per CDR3 protein. The sample comprises about 1.7 million distinct CDR3 sequences, over 25% of which are singletons, and about 7.7% rests with the top ten. Study-wide results and limits: Lack of knowledge of donor CMV status possibly confounded expanded clonotype changes. Naive T cell percentage showed a strong correlation with TCR beta diversity. Reliance upon unsorted PBMCs precluded definitive naive versus antigen-experienced comparison.

The rearrangement joins TRBV6-6 to TRBJ2-5, with D perhaps matching TRBD2 (5 bases). TRBJ2-7 explains the end of the DNA better; the J call may be wrong. The TCR comes from a woman in her 30s in good health. Source material: blood. Written as DNA, the CDR3 is TGTACCAGCAGTCCTAATCGGGGCGAGCAGTACTTC. As protein: CTSSPNRGEQYF.